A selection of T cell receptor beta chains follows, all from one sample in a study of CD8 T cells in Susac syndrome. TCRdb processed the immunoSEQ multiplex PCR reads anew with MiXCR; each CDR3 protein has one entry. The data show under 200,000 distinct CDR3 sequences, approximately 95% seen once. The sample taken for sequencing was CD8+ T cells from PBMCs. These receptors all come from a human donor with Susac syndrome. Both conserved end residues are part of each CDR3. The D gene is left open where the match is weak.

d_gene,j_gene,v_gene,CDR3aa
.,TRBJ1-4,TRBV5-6,CASGHSGYHATNEKLFF
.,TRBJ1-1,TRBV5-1,CASSLIDGTEAFF
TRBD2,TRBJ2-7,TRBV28,CASSSSPTSGRLPDYEQYF
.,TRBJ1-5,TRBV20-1,CSVTEGGQGRQPQHF
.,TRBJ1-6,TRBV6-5,CASSYAENSPLHF
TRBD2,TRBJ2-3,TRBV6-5,CASSYERGGRDTQYF
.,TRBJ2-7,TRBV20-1,CSADTSSSHEQYF
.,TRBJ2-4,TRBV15,CATSFTSSKGDIQYF
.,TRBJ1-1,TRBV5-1,CASSRQSLNTEAFF
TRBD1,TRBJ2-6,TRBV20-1,CSVLGQGVNSGANVLTF
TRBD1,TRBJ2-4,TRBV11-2,CASRTGETKNIQYF
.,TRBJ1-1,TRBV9,CASSPGNGWGNTEAFF
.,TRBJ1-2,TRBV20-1,CSATGTGYGYTF
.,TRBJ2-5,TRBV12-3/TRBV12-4,CASSKGPGAQGTQYF
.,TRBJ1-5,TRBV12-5,CASGLGRTNQPQHF
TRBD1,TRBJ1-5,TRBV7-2,CASSPQGIGQPQHF
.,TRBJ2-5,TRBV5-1,CASSSGGGAQETQYF
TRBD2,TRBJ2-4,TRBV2,CASSSQRGMYF
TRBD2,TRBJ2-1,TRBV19,CASSTSGGPNEQFF
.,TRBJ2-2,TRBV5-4,CASSLRGFNTGELFF
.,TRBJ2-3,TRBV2,CASSESRSSTDTQYF
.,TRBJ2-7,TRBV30,CAWMIPTTYEQYF
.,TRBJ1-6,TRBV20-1,CSAKDSYNSPLHF
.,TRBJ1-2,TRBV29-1,CSVYTGNRFYGYTF
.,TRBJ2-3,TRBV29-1,CSSEPTEGTDTQYF
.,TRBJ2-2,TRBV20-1,CSARDLSGELFF
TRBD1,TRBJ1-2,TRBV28,CATGILIGQAFDGYTF
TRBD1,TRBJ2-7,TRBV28,CASSLDRLHEQYF
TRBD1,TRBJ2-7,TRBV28,CASSETGNYEQYF
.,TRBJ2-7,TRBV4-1,CASSQEYPAGEQYF
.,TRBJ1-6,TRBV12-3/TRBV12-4,CASSPQVTGLNSPLHF
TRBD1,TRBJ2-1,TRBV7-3,CASSLGDRIYNEQFF
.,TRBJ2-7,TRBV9,CASSYGRSSYEQYF
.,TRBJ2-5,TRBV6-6,CASSYLDQETQYF
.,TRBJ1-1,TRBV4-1,CASSTRTAKDTEAFF
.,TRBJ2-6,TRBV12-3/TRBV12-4,CASSLAGTGANVLTF
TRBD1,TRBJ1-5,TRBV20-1,CSARDGTGYFNQPQHF
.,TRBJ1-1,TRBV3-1,CASSQDSPYTEAFF
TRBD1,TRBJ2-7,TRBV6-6,CASSYDRALNEQYF
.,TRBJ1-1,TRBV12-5,CASGLGTEAFF
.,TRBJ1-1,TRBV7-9,CASNSGDTEAFF
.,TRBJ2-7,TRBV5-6,CASSLGPLYEQYF
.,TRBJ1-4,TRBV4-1,CASSSVGNEKLFF
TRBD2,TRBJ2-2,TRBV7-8,CASSPTGLAYTGELFF
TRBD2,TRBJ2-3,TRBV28,CASSLTSEADTQYF
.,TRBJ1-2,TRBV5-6,CASSLGSAYGYTF
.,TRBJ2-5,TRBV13,CASSLAGTHQETQYF
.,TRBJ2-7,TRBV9,CASSVGGGDTYEQYF
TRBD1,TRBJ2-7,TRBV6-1,CASSERYRGYEQYF
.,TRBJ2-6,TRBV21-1,CASRRTGGANVLTF
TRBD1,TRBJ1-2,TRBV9,CASSFLDRGVGYTF
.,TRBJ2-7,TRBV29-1,CSASGDTELSSYEQYF
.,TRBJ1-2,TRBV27,CASSLTGRDFYGYTF
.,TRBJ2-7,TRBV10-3,CASRSPRDEQYF
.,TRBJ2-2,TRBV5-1,CASSLASRGLPELFF
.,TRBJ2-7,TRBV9,CASSVEDGGMFPYEQYF
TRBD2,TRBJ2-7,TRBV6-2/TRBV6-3,CASSLLAGDTYEQYF
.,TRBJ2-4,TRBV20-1,CSAGTSRDSHIAKNIQYF
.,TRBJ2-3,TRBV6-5,CASSYSGPGQGEYF
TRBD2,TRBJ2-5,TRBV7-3,CASSLTFTSGETQYF